Listed below are T cell receptor beta chains from one sample, sequenced in a study of blood T cell repertoires in COVID-19. The table came from immunoSEQ multiplex PCR; TCRdb's copy has only in-frame clones and leaves some out. In the table there are 110,000 or so clones, about 88% of which are singletons. The sample taken for sequencing was peripheral blood. The receptor set was obtained from a woman between 70 and 85 years old who had recovered from COVID-19. The CDR3 runs from the conserved cysteine through the conserved F or W. The D gene is left open where the match is weak. The listing skips clone size in some rows; elsewhere it reads once, few, many or a size class.

>TRBJ2-5|TRBV28|-|TRBD1
CASSSDRGRETQYF
TGTGCCAGCAGTTCGGACAGGGGGCGAGAGACCCAGTACTTC
>TRBJ1-6|TRBV5-4|-|-
CASSLALYSYNSPLHF
TGTGCCAGCAGCCTGGCCCTTTACTCCTATAATTCACCCCTCCACTTT
>TRBJ2-5|TRBV7-2|-|TRBD2
CASSRTSGGGGVETQYF
TGTGCCAGCAGCCGGACTAGCGGGGGGGGTGGAGTAGAGACCCAGTACTTC
>TRBJ1-5|TRBV19|-|-
CASSMKEEGNQPQHF
TGTGCCAGTAGTATGAAGGAGGAGGGCAATCAGCCCCAGCATTTT
>TRBJ2-1|TRBV18|-|TRBD1
CASSPGTVYNEQFF
TGTGCCAGCTCACCCGGGACAGTCTACAATGAGCAGTTCTTC
>TRBJ2-3|TRBV5-1|-|TRBD2
CASSPGLAGDPQYF
TGCGCCAGCAGTCCCGGACTAGCGGGAGATCCGCAGTATTTT
>TRBJ2-5|TRBV4-3|-|TRBD2
CASSQVGGETQYF
TGCGCCAGCAGCCAAGTGGGGGGGGAGACCCAGTACTTC
>TRBJ2-3|TRBV7-6|-|-
CASSLSFGGRVDTQYF
TGTGCCAGCAGCTTAAGTTTCGGGGGGCGAGTAGATACGCAGTATTTT
>TRBJ2-3|TRBV4-3|once|TRBD2
CASSQVAGGPDTQYF
TGCGCCAGCAGCCAAGTAGCGGGGGGCCCAGATACGCAGTATTTT
>TRBJ1-4|TRBV18|-|-
CASSPPWGEKLFF
TGTGCCAGCTCACCACCGTGGGGCGAAAAACTGTTTTTT
>TRBJ2-1|TRBV6-2/TRBV6-3|-|TRBD2
CASSSRLAASPDYNEQFF
TGTGCCAGCAGTTCTCGACTAGCAGCTTCCCCTGACTACAATGAGCAGTTCTTC
>TRBJ1-5|TRBV19|once|-
CASSMGAGGGNQPQHF
TGTGCCAGTAGTATGGGAGCGGGGGGAGGCAATCAGCCCCAGCATTTT
>TRBJ1-2|TRBV7-8|-|-
CASSAGTFYGYTF
TGTGCCAGCAGCGCCGGGACTTTCTATGGCTACACCTTC
>TRBJ2-1|TRBV24-1|once|TRBD2
CATSTGLAYNEQFF
TGTGCCACCAGTACGGGACTAGCCTACAATGAGCAGTTCTTC
>TRBJ1-2|TRBV28|-|TRBD1
CASSLGGQEGYGYTF
TGTGCCAGCAGTTTAGGAGGACAGGAAGGCTATGGCTACACCTTC
>TRBJ2-7|TRBV10-3|-|-
CAISVAGAAYEQYF
TGTGCCATCAGTGTCGCAGGGGCCGCCTACGAGCAGTACTTC
>TRBJ2-1|TRBV7-6|-|TRBD2
CASSPSYLAGLNEQFF
TGTGCCAGCAGCCCAAGTTACCTAGCGGGCCTTAATGAGCAGTTCTTC
>TRBJ1-5|TRBV28|-|-
CASSLIGRVKQPQHF
TGTGCCAGCAGTTTAATAGGCAGGGTGAAGCAGCCCCAGCATTTT
>TRBJ2-1|TRBV7-3|-|TRBD2
CASSPSGHSYNEQFF
TGTGCCAGCAGTCCTAGCGGTCATTCCTACAATGAGCAGTTCTTC
>TRBJ2-3|TRBV6-5|-|TRBD2
CASDRTSGPTGAQYF
TGTGCCAGCGACCGGACTAGCGGTCCAACAGGGGCGCAGTATTTT
>TRBJ1-1|TRBV21-1|-|-
CASSQPGGTEAFF
TGTGCCAGCAGCCAGCCGGGAGGCACTGAAGCTTTCTTT
>TRBJ2-1|TRBV7-3|-|-
CASSTGSIRGNEQFF
TGTGCCAGCAGCACGGGGTCCATCCGGGGCAATGAGCAGTTCTTC
>TRBJ2-1|TRBV4-3|-|-
CASSQAMGAWNEQFF
TGCGCCAGCAGCCAAGCGATGGGGGCCTGGAATGAGCAGTTCTTC
>TRBJ2-1|TRBV30|-|TRBD2
CAWRGPGSGGYNEQFF
TGTGCCTGGAGGGGGCCGGGGTCGGGGGGCTACAATGAGCAGTTCTTC
>TRBJ2-2|TRBV19|few|TRBD1
CASSVQGDTGELFF
TGTGCCAGTAGTGTCCAGGGGGACACCGGGGAGCTGTTTTTT
>TRBJ2-7|TRBV18|-|TRBD2
CASSPAKEGLASEQYF
TGTGCCAGCTCACCCGCAAAGGAAGGACTAGCGTCCGAGCAGTACTTC